Sequencing of this T cell receptor (beta chain) was carried out in a study of control samples from healthy donors and cancer patients. This clone has a handful of counts. CDR1 is LGHNA, CDR2 YSLEER, per germline. V lost 1 base, J lost 1 base, and 0 bases stayed unmatched. The CDR3 runs 16 residues. The data were produced by immunoSEQ multiplex PCR, yet TCRdb's version contains in-frame clones alone and is incomplete. Of around 190,000 clones listed, about 92% are singletons. The rearrangement uses TRBV4-3 and TRBJ2-3; 12 bases are shared with TRBD2. This TCR derives from a man aged 25 to 45 in good health. The sample taken for sequencing was blood. In DNA, the CDR3 is TGCGCCAGCAGCCAAGGGACTAGCGGGGGCACAGATACGCAGTATTTT. This sequence encodes CASSQGTSGGTDTQYF.